Sequencing of this T cell receptor (beta chain) was carried out in a study of shared clonotypes between healthy human individuals. The study's findings and limits: Though the depth was large, rarefaction showed that sorted-subset sequencing was incomplete. Limited genetic and exposure-history diversity came from having few donors.

The data were produced by immunoSEQ multiplex PCR, yet TCRdb's version contains in-frame clones alone and is incomplete. The sample contains about 2 million clones, around 96% of which appear only once. Naive CD8 cells were CD45RO-negative, positively selected for CCR7, excluding terminally differentiated effector memory CD45RA+ cells. About this clone itself: Its antigen is unidentified.

Per the germline V gene, CDR1 is MDHEN and CDR2 is SYDVKM. This CDR3 is built from 13 residues. V was trimmed by 7 bases and J by 2 bases, leaving 10 bases between them. The sequenced sample consisted of naive CD8+ T cells sorted from blood. The V gene is TRBV28, the J gene TRBJ2-3; no clear D. The TCR originated in a man younger than 30 in good health. The CDR3 DNA sequence: TGTGCCAGCATAGAGTCGAACACAGATACGCAGTATTTT. Translated, it gives CASIESNTDTQYF.